This T cell receptor beta chain was captured in a study of vaccination effects on CD4 cells after COVID-19. The method was immunoSEQ multiplex PCR; TCRdb's version includes in-frame clones alone and lacks a portion of them. Of 25,000 to 35,000 clones listed, 70% to 75% are singletons. A note on this clone: Antigen unknown.

The CDR3 loop spans 13 amino acids. Trimming stripped 4 bases from V and 2 bases from J, with 6 bases between. Germline-derived CDR1 and CDR2 are WSHSY and SAAADI. Researchers isolated CD4+ T cells once approximately eleven days of culture had elapsed. Every participant took two doses of the BNT162b2 or mRNA-1273 vaccine. This receptor was taken from a human donor who received a COVID-19 vaccine. The V gene is TRBV10-2, the J gene TRBJ2-1; D is perhaps TRBD2 (6 bases). The source was CD4+ T cells from PBMCs cultured without peptide, collected after COVID-19 vaccination. The CDR3 is CASSAGAYNEQFF. Written as DNA, the CDR3 is TGCGCCAGCAGTGCGGGGGCCTACAATGAGCAGTTCTTC.